Below, 12 T cell receptor beta chains from the same sample are listed, as sequenced in a study of Ad26.COV2.S vaccination and SARS-CoV-2 variants. Treatment: roughly 18 received Ad26.COV2.S at low or high dose, single or two shots; about 5 received placebo; per-sample allocation not given. It was on day 63 after the first vaccine or placebo injection that samples were taken. Repertoires were generated with immunoSEQ multiplex PCR, while TCRdb's copy carries only in-frame clones and drops some. Among some 290,000 clones listed, approximately 80% were seen once. The source material was peripheral blood, sampled in a trial of Ad26.COV2.S vaccine versus placebo. The receptors here all came from a person between 18 and 65 years old who received the Ad26.COV2.S COVID-19 vaccine or a placebo.

This chain joins TRBV28 and TRBJ2-7; D remains ambiguous. The CDR3 is made up of 17 amino acids. Between the trimmed V and J ends, which lost 1 base and 5 bases, there was a span of 21 bases. Germline CDR1 MDHEN, CDR2 SYDVKM. The CDR3 protein is CASSLFVASLLPHEQYF. The CDR3 nucleotides read TGTGCCAGCAGTTTATTCGTCGCCTCTCTCCTCCCCCACGAGCAGTACTTC.

This chain uses TRBV7-3 with TRBJ1-1; unclear D gene. V dropped 1 base and J dropped 2 bases, with 11 bases sitting between them. The CDR3 covers 15 residues. Germline CDR1 reads SGHTA; CDR2 reads FQGTGA. The CDR3: CASSLSLVVNTEAFF. The CDR3 coding sequence is TGTGCCAGCAGCTTAAGCTTGGTTGTTAACACTGAAGCTTTCTTT.

Comment on this clone: One end of the junction does not line up with germline, which may come from a read error. The genes are TRBV2 and TRBJ2-7; 7 nucleotides align to TRBD2. The CDR3 covers 16 residues. Germline V gene lookup returns CDR1 SNHLY and CDR2 FYNNEI. The CDR3 spells CASREGSGGIGLEQYF. The DNA of the CDR3 is TGTGCCAGCAGGGAAGGTTCGGGGGGAATTGGCCTCGAGCAGTACTTC.

The chain carries TRBV29-1 and TRBJ1-2; D is possibly TRBD1 (6 bases). The CDR3 is 13 amino acids. Trimming stripped 4 bases from V and 7 bases from J, with 16 bases between. Germline V CDR1 and CDR2: SQVTM, ANQGSEA. The CDR3 here is CSVVRGEGSGYTF. In DNA form, the CDR3 reads TGCAGCGTTGTGAGGGGGGAAGGGAGTGGCTACACCTTC.

There are a few counts of this clone. J is TRBJ2-7 and V is TRBV2; 8 nucleotides align to TRBD2. Germline V CDR1 and CDR2: SNHLY, FYNNEI. V was clipped by 8 bases and J by 7 bases; unmatched bases: 7. The CDR3 extends over 12 amino acids. This CDR3 reads CASDGGGGEQYF. For the CDR3, the DNA is TGTGCCAGCGACGGGGGGGGCGGAGAGCAGTACTTC.

The rearrangement uses TRBV7-8 and TRBJ2-3; D is perhaps TRBD2 (6 bases). Germline V CDR1 and CDR2: SGHVS, FQNEAQ. There are 14 residues in the CDR3. V lost 5 bases, J lost 9 bases, and 18 bases lay in between. The CDR3 coding sequence is TGTGCCAGCAGCCCTCGACTATCCCGGGGGACGCAGTATTTT. It translates to CASSPRLSRGTQYF.

The chain combines TRBV11-3 with TRBJ1-2; 9 positions match TRBD1. Germline V gene data show CDR1 as SGHNT and CDR2 as YENEEA. V lost 5 bases to trimming and J lost 1 base; unmatched junction nucleotides: 5. The length of the CDR3 is 15 residues. This CDR3 reads CASSPDRGGNYGYTF. The DNA for the CDR3 is TGTGCCAGCAGCCCTGACAGGGGGGGTAACTATGGCTACACCTTC. Full variable domain (remainder filled in from reference TRBV11-3 and TRBJ1-2): EAGVVQSPRYKIIEKKQPVAFWCNPISGHNTLYWYLQNLGQGPELLIRYENEEAVDDSQLPKDRFSAERLKGVDSTLKIQPAELGDSAVYLCASSPDRGGNYGYTFGSGTRLTVV.

This sequence joins TRBV2 and TRBJ2-7; 7 positions match TRBD1. The CDR3 extends over 12 amino acids. The V gene's germline CDR1 is SNHLY and CDR2 FYNNEI. V was pared by 5 bases and J by 3 bases, with 1 base of the junction left unmatched. This chain's CDR3 is CASSRDSYEQYF. The CDR3 DNA is TGTGCCAGCAGTCGGGACAGCTACGAGCAGTACTTC. The full variable domain, its missing parts supplied by reference TRBV2 and TRBJ2-7, is EPEVTQTPSHQVTQMGQEVILRCVPISNHLYFYWYRQILGQKVEFLVSFYNNEISEKSEIFDDQFSVERPDGSNFTLKIRSTKLEDSAMYFCASSRDSYEQYFGPGTRLTVT.

The chain couples TRBV30 to TRBJ2-1; 7 positions agree with TRBD1. Looked up from germline, CDR1 is GTSNPN and CDR2 is SVGIG (reference sequence). Trimming cost V 3 bases and J 2 bases; bases outside gene matches: 4. The CDR3 is 14 amino acids. The CDR3 DNA is TGTGCCTGGAGAGACAGGGACGCCTACAATGAGCAGTTCTTC. Protein: CAWRDRDAYNEQFF.

This clone showed up just a few times. The rearrangement joins TRBV19 to TRBJ2-7, with D perhaps matching TRBD1 (5 bases). Germline V lookup: CDR1 LNHDA, CDR2 SQIVND (reference sequence). Between the trimmed V and J ends, which lost 3 bases and 1 base, there was a span of 10 bases. The CDR3 is 14 amino acids. The CDR3: CASSMTDVSYEQYF. The CDR3 coding sequence is TGTGCCAGTAGTATGACAGATGTTTCCTACGAGCAGTACTTC.

J is TRBJ1-6 and V is TRBV3-1 (or the pseudogene TRBV3-2); perhaps TRBD1 as D (5 bases). V shed 3 bases and J shed 9 bases, with 12 bases lying between them. Germline V gene data show CDR1 as LGHDT and CDR2 as YNNKEL (reference sequence). CDR3 length: 14 amino acids. The CDR3 loop reads CASSQEQATSPLHF. Written as DNA, the CDR3 is TGTGCCAGCAGCCAGGAACAGGCCACTTCACCCCTCCACTTT.

V usage is TRBV24-1 and J usage is TRBJ2-7, with D tentatively TRBD1 or TRBD2 (5 bases each). From germline, CDR1 is KGHDR and CDR2 SFDVKD. V lost 2 bases, J lost 6 bases, and 10 bases lay in between. The CDR3 is made up of 13 amino acids. CDR3 amino acids: CATSDSRDGEQYF. The CDR3 nucleotides are TGTGCCACCAGTGATTCCCGGGACGGCGAGCAGTACTTC.